One T cell receptor (beta chain) is described in this entry. Its target is unknown. This CDR3 comprises 12 residues. Deletions cut 4 bases from V and 5 bases from J, with 9 bases between. Germline assignment: CDR1 MNHNS and CDR2 SASEGT. Some clones are missing from TCRdb's copy, which holds only in-frame ones; the method was immunoSEQ multiplex PCR. Of approximately 10,000 clones in the sample, roughly 80% were seen once. This entry comes from a study of follicular helper T cells after annual influenza vaccination. Whole-study results and caveats: Recurrent ICOS+CD38+ cTfh clonotypes included tetramer and AIM influenza-specific ones.

Sample time point: 2014-2015 season, 7 days after vaccination. Before and after seasonal inactivated influenza vaccination, adults gave blood for sorting CD4 subsets for sequencing. This chain joins TRBV6-1 and TRBJ2-7; TRBD1 or TRBD2 may be the D gene (5 bases each). Sequenced here: CXCR5+ CD38- circulating T follicular helper cells from blood, sampled 7 days after influenza vaccination. Indicated subset: circulating Tfh, non-naive CD4+CXCR5+PD-1+ (ICOS+CD38+ or ICOS-CD38-). The receptor was isolated from an adult who received the influenza vaccine. The CDR3 reads CASSVRGHEQYF. In DNA form, the CDR3 reads TGTGCCAGCAGTGTGAGGGGCCACGAGCAGTACTTC.